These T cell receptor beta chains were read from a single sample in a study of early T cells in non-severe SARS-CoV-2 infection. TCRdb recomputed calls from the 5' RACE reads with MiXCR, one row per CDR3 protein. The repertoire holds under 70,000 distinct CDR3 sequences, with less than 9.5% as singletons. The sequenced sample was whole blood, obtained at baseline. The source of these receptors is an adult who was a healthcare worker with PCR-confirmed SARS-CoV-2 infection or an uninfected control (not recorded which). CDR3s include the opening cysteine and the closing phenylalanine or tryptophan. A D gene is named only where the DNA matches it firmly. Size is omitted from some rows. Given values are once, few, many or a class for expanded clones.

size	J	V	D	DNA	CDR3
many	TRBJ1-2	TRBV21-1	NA	TGTGCCAGCAGCAAAGAAGGGAATTCTACTAGCTACACCTTC	CASSKEGNSTSYTF
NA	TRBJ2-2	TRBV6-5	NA	TGTGCCATCGGGCTAGGATTAGGCGGGGAGCTGTTTTTT	CAIGLGLGGELFF
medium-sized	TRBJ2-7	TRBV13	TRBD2	TGTGCCAGCAGCTTAGAGGGGACTACGGGGCGGTACTACGAGCAGTACTTC	CASSLEGTTGRYYEQYF
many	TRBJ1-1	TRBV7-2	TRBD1	TGTGCCAGCAGCTTAGGGACAGGGAGGGGTTTTGAAGCTTTCTTT	CASSLGTGRGFEAFF
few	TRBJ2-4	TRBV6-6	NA	TGTGCCAGCTTGCCTCGCAACGTGGCAAACATTCAGTACTTC	CASLPRNVANIQYF
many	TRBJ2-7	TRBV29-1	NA	TGCAGCGTCGCCGGGGCCGAGCAGTACTTC	CSVAGAEQYF
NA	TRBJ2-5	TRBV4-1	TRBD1	TGCGCCAGCAGCCCTCCGACGCGGGGCGGACAGGGGGCCCAGACCCAGTACTTC	CASSPPTRGGQGAQTQYF
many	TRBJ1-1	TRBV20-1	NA	TGCAGTGCTAGAGACGTCAGGGTGAACACTGAAGCTTTCTTT	CSARDVRVNTEAFF
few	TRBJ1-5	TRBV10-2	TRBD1	TGCGCCAGCAGTGAGCCTACAGGGGGGAGGCCCCAGCATTTT	CASSEPTGGRPQHF
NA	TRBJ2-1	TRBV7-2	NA	TGTGCCAGCAGCTTAGACAGCTATAGGTACAATGAGCAGTTCTTC	CASSLDSYRYNEQFF
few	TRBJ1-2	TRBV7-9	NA	TGTGCCAGCAGCAGAGGGACATACAACTATGGCTACACCTTC	CASSRGTYNYGYTF
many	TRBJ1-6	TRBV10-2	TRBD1	TGCGCCAGCAGTATGCAGGGGGCGTATTCACCCCTCCACTTT	CASSMQGAYSPLHF
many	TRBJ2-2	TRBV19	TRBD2	TGTGCCAGTAGTATAGGTTGGAAGCGGGGATTGAACACCGGGGAGCTGTTTTTT	CASSIGWKRGLNTGELFF
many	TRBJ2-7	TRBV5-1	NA	TGCGCCAGCAGCTTGAAGGGGCCCCCCAACTACGAGCAGTACTTC	CASSLKGPPNYEQYF
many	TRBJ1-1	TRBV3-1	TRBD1	TGTGCCAGCAGCCGAGGGACAGGGGAGAACACTGAAGCTTTCTTT	CASSRGTGENTEAFF
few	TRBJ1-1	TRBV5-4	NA	TGTGCCAGCAGCTTGACGCAGGGCGGGGGTGAAGCTTTCTTT	CASSLTQGGGEAFF
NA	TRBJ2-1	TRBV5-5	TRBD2	TGTGCCAGCAGCCTGGTGTCCCTACCGAGCGGGACCACTAGGAGCTCCTACAATGAGCAGTTCTTC	CASSLVSLPSGTTRSSYNEQFF
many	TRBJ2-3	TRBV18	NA	TGTGCCAGCTCACCAACCTTGGGGAGCACAGATACGCAGTATTTT	CASSPTLGSTDTQYF
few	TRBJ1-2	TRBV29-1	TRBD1	TGCAGCGTTGATACAGGGGACTATGGCTACACCTTC	CSVDTGDYGYTF
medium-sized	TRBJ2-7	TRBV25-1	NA	TGTGCCAGCAGTGCTCAGGGGTCCTACGAGCAGTACTTC	CASSAQGSYEQYF
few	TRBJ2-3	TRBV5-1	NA	TGCGCCAGCAGCTTCGGAGCGGCTAGCACAGATACGCAGTATTTT	CASSFGAASTDTQYF
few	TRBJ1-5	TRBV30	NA	TGTGCCTGGAGTGTACCTGGCCTACGGGCCCAGCATTTT	CAWSVPGLRAQHF
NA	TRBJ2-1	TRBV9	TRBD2	TGTGCCAGCAGCGCGGGGGGAGCGGGAGGATACAATGAGCAGTTCTTC	CASSAGGAGGYNEQFF
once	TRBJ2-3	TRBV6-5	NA	TGTGCCAGCAGTTATCGAGGAAGCACAGATACGCAGTATTTT	CASSYRGSTDTQYF
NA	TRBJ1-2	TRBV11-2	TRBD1	TGTGCCAGCAGCCCGACAGGGGTCGTATATGGCTACACCTTC	CASSPTGVVYGYTF
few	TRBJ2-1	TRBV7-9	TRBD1	TGTGCCAGCCGCCAGGGGGCGAACAATGAGCAGTTCTTC	CASRQGANNEQFF
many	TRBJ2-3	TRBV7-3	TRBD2	TGTGCCAGCAGCTCGGGGGGGACAGATACGCAGTATTTT	CASSSGGTDTQYF
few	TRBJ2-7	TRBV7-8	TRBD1	TGTGCCAGCAGCCAAGGGACAGGGGGCCTGAACGAGCAGTACTTC	CASSQGTGGLNEQYF
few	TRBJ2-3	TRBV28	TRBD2	TGTGCCAGCAGCAAAGCGGGAGCGGTAGATACGCAGTATTTT	CASSKAGAVDTQYF
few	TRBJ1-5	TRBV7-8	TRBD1	TGTGCCAGCAGCTCGGACAGGCTGGATCAGCCCCAGCATTTT	CASSSDRLDQPQHF
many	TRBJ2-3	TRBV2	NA	TGTGCCAGCAGCGCTGAGAACACAGATACGCAGTATTTT	CASSAENTDTQYF
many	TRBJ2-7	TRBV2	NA	TGTGCCAGTTGGGAAGGGGGCGAGCAGTACTTC	CASWEGGEQYF
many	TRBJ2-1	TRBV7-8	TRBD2	TGTGCCAGCAGCCAGACTAGCGGGAGGGCAACTTGGAATGAGCAGTTCTTC	CASSQTSGRATWNEQFF
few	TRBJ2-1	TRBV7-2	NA	TGTGCCAGCAGCTTAGCGGATGGCGGCTACAATGAGCGGTTCTTC	CASSLADGGYNERFF
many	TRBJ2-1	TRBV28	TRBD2	TGTGCCAGCAGTTCCACATTACTAGCGGGACTTTACAATGAGCAGTTCTTC	CASSSTLLAGLYNEQFF
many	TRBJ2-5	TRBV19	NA	TGTGCCAGTAGAGGGGCAGTCCAAGAGACCCAGTACTTC	CASRGAVQETQYF
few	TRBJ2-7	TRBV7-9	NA	TGTGCCAGCAGCTGGCCGGAGGTTGAGCAGTACTTC	CASSWPEVEQYF
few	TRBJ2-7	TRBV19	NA	TGTGCCAGTAGTATAGAGTCAGCGGGCCCATACGAGCAGTACTTC	CASSIESAGPYEQYF
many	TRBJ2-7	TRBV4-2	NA	TGTGCCAGCAGCCAAGACCGTTCCAGGGAGCAGTACTTC	CASSQDRSREQYF
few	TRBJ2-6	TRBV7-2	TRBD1	TGTGCCAGCAGCCCGGGACAGGGCTCTGGGGCCAACGTCCTGACTTTC	CASSPGQGSGANVLTF
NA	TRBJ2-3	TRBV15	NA	TGTGCCACCAGCAGAGATCAGACCACAGATACGCAGTATTTT	CATSRDQTTDTQYF
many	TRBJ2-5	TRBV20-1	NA	TGCAGTGTTTGGGTCGGTCCGACCCAGTACTTC	CSVWVGPTQYF
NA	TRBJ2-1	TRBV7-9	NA	TGTGCCAGCAGCCCCGCGCAGGAGCAGTTCTTC	CASSPAQEQFF
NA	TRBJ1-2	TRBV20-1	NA	TGCAGTGCTAGACAACCCTTAACCTCCTATGGCTACACCTTC	CSARQPLTSYGYTF
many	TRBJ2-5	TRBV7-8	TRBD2	TGTGCCAGCAGCTTCGCGGGAGGGCCGGGGGAGACCCAGTACTTC	CASSFAGGPGETQYF
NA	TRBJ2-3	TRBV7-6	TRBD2	TGTGCCAGCAGTCGTCTAGCGGTAGGGCCCACAGATACGCAGTATTTT	CASSRLAVGPTDTQYF
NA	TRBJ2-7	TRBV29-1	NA	TGCAGCGTTGTCGGGCAGGGCACTTACGAGCAGTACTTC	CSVVGQGTYEQYF
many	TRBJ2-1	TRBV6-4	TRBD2	TGTGCCAGCAGTGACGGGACTAGCGGGAATGAGCAGTTCTTC	CASSDGTSGNEQFF
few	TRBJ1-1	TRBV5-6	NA	TGTGCCAGCAGCTCCGGCGGGGTGAACACTGAAGCTTTCTTT	CASSSGGVNTEAFF
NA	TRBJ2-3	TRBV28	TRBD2	TGTGCCAGCAGTTTAATGGGACTACTAGAGAGCACAGATACGCAGTATTTT	CASSLMGLLESTDTQYF
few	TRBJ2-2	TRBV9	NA	TGTGCCAGCAGCGTAGGTATTACAGCCGGGGAGCTGTTTTTT	CASSVGITAGELFF
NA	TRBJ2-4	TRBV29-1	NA	TGCAGCGTTGAAGAGGGTACGAACATTCAGTACTTC	CSVEEGTNIQYF
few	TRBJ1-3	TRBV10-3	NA	TGTGCCATCAGTGGACGAGCGAACACCATATATTTT	CAISGRANTIYF
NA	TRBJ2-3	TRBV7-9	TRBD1	TGTGCCAGCAGCTTCTCACAGGGGAGCACAGATACGCAGTATTTT	CASSFSQGSTDTQYF
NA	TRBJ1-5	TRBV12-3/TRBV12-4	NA	TGTGCCAGCAGTTTTGGGGTAAACAATCAGCCCCAGCATTTT	CASSFGVNNQPQHF
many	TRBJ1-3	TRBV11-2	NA	TGTGCCAGCAGCTTACTCCGCGGACTGAGGGACATCCCTGGAAACACCATATATTTT	CASSLLRGLRDIPGNTIYF
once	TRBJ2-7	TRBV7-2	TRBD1	TGTGCCAGCAGCTTCTCCGGGACAGACTCCTACGAGCAGTACTTC	CASSFSGTDSYEQYF
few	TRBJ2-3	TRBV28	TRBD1	TGTGCCAGCAGTTCGGGACAGGGGACTAGCACAGATACGCAGTATTTT	CASSSGQGTSTDTQYF
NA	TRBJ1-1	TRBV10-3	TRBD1	TGTGCCATCAGGGCACCGGGACAGGGGGCTGAAGCTTTCTTT	CAIRAPGQGAEAFF
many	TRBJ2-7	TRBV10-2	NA	TGCGCCAGCAGTGAGTCTGGGTTATCCGAGCAGTACTTC	CASSESGLSEQYF